This TCR beta chain was identified in a study of Graves' ophthalmopathy and Graves' hyperthyroidism. Study at large: Hyperthyroidism was classified as stable if no ophthalmopathy occurred within 18 months of follow-up.

This clonotype was counted between two and nine times. Amplified material comprised TCR beta CDR3 regions derived from RNA transcripts. RT-PCR in the first round used HTBI primers; a second-round multiplex PCR followed. TCRdb fed the multiplex PCR reads into MiXCR, producing one record per CDR3 protein. The sample includes 560,000 or so distinct CDR3 sequences, 39% seen only once; the top ten take about 4.2%. Hyperthyroidism patients were newly diagnosed, ill under 2 months, and aged 18 to 65 years. In germline, CDR1 is GTSNPN, CDR2 SVGIG (reference sequence). The CDR3 has 13 amino acids. Trimming shortened V by 4 bases and J by 0 bases, and 9 bases separated the two germline ends.

Sequencing was carried out using peripheral blood or thyroid tissue (not recorded which). The chain employs TRBV30 and TRBJ1-2; D not certain. The clonotype originates from an adult man with Graves' hyperthyroidism. The CDR3 loop is CAWTDGANYGYTF. CDR3 DNA: TGTGCCTGGACGGACGGCGCTAACTATGGCTACACCTTC.